This T cell receptor (beta chain) was documented in a study of cytomegalovirus exposure and HLA in healthy donors. The overall study: Genotyping showed about 80% of hundreds of donors falling in the Caucasian-associated ancestry cluster.

PCR was performed using 60 Vbeta and 13 Jbeta primers. TCRdb's copy holds only in-frame clones and misses some; the assay was immunoSEQ multiplex PCR. This sample yields 70,000 to 90,000 clones, of which roughly 63% are seen a single time; over 12% belongs to the top ten. The CDR3 extends over 18 amino acids. CDR1 is LNHDA and CDR2 is SQIVND in the germline V gene (reference sequence). V lost 1 base to trimming and J lost 3 bases; unmatched junction nucleotides: 8. The J gene is TRBJ2-2, the V gene TRBV19, with TRBD1 matching over 10 bases. This clonotype was obtained from a middle-aged woman in good health and CMV-seropositive. Sequencing was done on a sample of PBMCs. The CDR3, as DNA: TGTGCCAGTAGTATAGGACAGGGGGCGCCTAAGTACACCGGGGAGCTGTTTTTT. Its protein is CASSIGQGAPKYTGELFF.